This T cell receptor beta chain was documented in a study of T cell responses to AZD1222 COVID-19 vaccine. Findings and caveats of the study: White British donors predominated, females outnumbered males, and clonal diversity was possibly underestimated. All repertoire sampling was performed exclusively after the peak T cell response. The study found Spike-specific TCR breadth and depth rose after two AZD1222 doses. Recipients of AZD1222 seropositive at baseline numbered only five or six.

Using immunoSEQ multiplex PCR, the repertoire was profiled, and TCRdb retains in-frame clones only, with some absent. The table has 80,000 or so clones, approximately 91% seen once; the top ten hold approximately 4.7%. A word on this clone: Its antigen remains unknown.

This receptor was obtained from an adult in good health. The source material was peripheral blood, sampled on day 0 of MenACWY control vaccination.

CDR3 DNA sequence: TGTGCCAGCAGCTTTGGCCACAATGAGCAGTTCTTC. Encoded protein: CASSFGHNEQFF. The chain joins TRBV7-3 to TRBJ2-1; no reliable D call. The CDR3 spans 12 residues. Germline V gives CDR1 SGHTA, CDR2 FQGTGA. V was shortened by 3 bases and J by 5 bases, with 5 bases between the two germline ends.